The sequence of this T cell receptor beta chain was determined in a study of blood T cell repertoires in COVID-19. Overall study: The study drew acute and convalescent COVID-19 samples from the United States, Italy and Spain. T cells, B-cell-depleted T cells, or PBMCs supplied cDNA or gDNA.

Germline V gene lookup returns CDR1 GTSNPN and CDR2 SVGIG (reference sequence). V gave up 2 bases and J gave up 7 bases, with 15 bases separating them. The CDR3 spans 15 residues. TCRdb's table, derived via immunoSEQ multiplex PCR, lists solely in-frame clones and lacks some. Altogether about 280,000 clones are present, around 86% being singletons, with the ten largest covering 10% to 15%. The clonotype originates from a human donor in a cohort sampled during active COVID-19. Sequencing input: peripheral blood. The chain carries TRBV30 and TRBJ1-6; weak D call: TRBD1 (5 bases). CDR3 amino acids: CAWSLPGGGNSPLHF. The DNA for the CDR3 is TGTGCCTGGAGTCTCCCGGGGGGAGGCAATTCACCCCTCCACTTT. Looking up the rest from reference TRBV30 and TRBJ1-6 gives the full variable domain: SQTIHQWPATLVQPVGSPLSLECTVEGTSNPNLYWYRQAAGRGLQLLFYSVGIGQISSEVPQNLSASRPQDRQFILSSKKLLLSDSGFYLCAWSLPGGGNSPLHFGNGTRLTVT.